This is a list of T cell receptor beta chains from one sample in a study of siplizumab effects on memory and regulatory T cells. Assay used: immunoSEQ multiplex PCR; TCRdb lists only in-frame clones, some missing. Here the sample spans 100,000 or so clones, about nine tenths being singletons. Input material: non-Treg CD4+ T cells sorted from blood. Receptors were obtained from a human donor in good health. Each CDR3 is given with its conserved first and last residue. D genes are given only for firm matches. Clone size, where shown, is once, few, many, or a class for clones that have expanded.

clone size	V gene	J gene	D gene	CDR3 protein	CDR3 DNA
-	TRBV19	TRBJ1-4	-	CASSIGRKRLFF	TGTGCCAGTAGTATAGGAAGGAAAAGACTGTTTTTT
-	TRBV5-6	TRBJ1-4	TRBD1	CASSQQGERGKLFF	TGTGCCAGCAGCCAACAGGGGGAACGGGGAAAACTGTTTTTT
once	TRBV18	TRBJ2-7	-	CASSPGATYEQYF	TGTGCCAGCTCACCAGGGGCTACCTACGAGCAGTACTTC
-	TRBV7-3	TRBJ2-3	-	CASSSPGEVDTQYF	TGTGCCAGCAGCTCCCCAGGAGAGGTAGATACGCAGTATTTT
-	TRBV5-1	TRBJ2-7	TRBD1	CASSGGQGRYEQYF	TGCGCCAGCAGCGGGGGACAGGGTCGCTACGAGCAGTACTTC
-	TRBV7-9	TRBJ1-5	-	CASSLGAVNSNQPQHF	TGTGCCAGCAGCTTAGGGGCCGTTAATAGCAATCAGCCCCAGCATTTT
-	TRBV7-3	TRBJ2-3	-	CASSRSPDTQYF	TGTGCCAGCAGCCGCTCCCCAGATACGCAGTATTTT
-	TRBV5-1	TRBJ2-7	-	CASSSDLRAEQYF	TGCGCCAGCAGCTCGGACCTCAGGGCCGAGCAGTACTTC
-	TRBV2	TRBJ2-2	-	CASRLLDTGELFF	TGTGCCAGCAGGCTGTTAGACACCGGGGAGCTGTTTTTT
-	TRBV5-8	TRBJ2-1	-	CASSRRDNEQFF	TGTGCCAGCAGCCGACGAGACAATGAGCAGTTCTTC
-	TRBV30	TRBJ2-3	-	CAWSFTSRTSTDTQYF	TGTGCCTGGAGTTTTACTAGCAGGACTAGCACAGATACGCAGTATTTT
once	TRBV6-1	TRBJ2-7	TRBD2	CASRREGYSYEQYF	TGTGCCAGCCGTCGGGAGGGGTACTCCTACGAGCAGTACTTC
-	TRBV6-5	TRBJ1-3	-	CASRPGPISGNTIYF	TGTGCCAGCAGGCCAGGACCTATCTCTGGAAACACCATATATTTT
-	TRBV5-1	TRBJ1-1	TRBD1	CASIRQGTSEAFF	TGCGCCAGCATAAGACAGGGCACTTCTGAAGCTTTCTTT
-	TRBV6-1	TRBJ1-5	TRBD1	CASGRDRRQNQPQHF	TGTGCCAGCGGGCGGGACAGGCGACAAAATCAGCCCCAGCATTTT
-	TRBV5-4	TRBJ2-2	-	CASSLPGANTGELFF	TGTGCCAGCAGCTTGCCGGGAGCGAACACCGGGGAGCTGTTTTTT
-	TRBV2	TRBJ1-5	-	CASSYTGYNQPQHF	TGTGCCAGCAGTTACACAGGATACAATCAGCCCCAGCATTTT
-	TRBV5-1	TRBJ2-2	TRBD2	CASSPERGYTGELFF	TGCGCCAGCAGCCCCGAGCGGGGATACACCGGGGAGCTGTTTTTT
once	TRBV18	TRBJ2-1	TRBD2	CASSPDLAGEQFF	TGTGCCAGCTCACCAGATCTAGCGGGAGAGCAGTTCTTC
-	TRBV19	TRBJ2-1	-	CASSIGRGQGQFF	TGTGCCAGTAGTATAGGGCGGGGACAAGGGCAGTTCTTC
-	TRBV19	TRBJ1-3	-	CASSKQYLGAGNTIYF	TGTGCCAGTAGTAAACAGTACCTGGGGGCTGGAAACACCATATATTTT
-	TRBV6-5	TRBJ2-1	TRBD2	CASSRGGGHEQFF	TGTGCCAGCAGTCGCGGGGGGGGCCATGAGCAGTTCTTC
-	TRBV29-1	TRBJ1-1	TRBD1	CSVDRGTFF	TGCAGCGTCGACAGGGGGACTTTCTTT
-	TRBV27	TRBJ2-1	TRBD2	CASSKTGLAGGLNEQFF	TGTGCCAGCAGTAAAACGGGACTAGCGGGAGGGCTGAATGAGCAGTTCTTC
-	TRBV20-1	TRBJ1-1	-	CSARGGTEAFF	TGCAGTGCTAGGGGAGGCACTGAAGCTTTCTTT
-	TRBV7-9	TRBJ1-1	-	CASSLYSESEAFF	TGTGCCAGCAGCTTATACTCTGAGTCTGAAGCTTTCTTT
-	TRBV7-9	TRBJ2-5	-	CASSWTYQETQYF	TGTGCCAGCAGCTGGACCTACCAAGAGACCCAGTACTTC
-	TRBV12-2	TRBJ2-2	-	CASRLTGLESGELFF	TGTGCAAGTCGCTTGACCGGTCTAGAATCCGGGGAGCTGTTTTTT